This T cell receptor beta chain was identified in a study of cytomegalovirus exposure and HLA in healthy donors (dated by TCRdb to 2015 to 2018). Notes on the research overall: An earlier analysis of some 550 of the donors reported about 250 Gb of sequence data and around 110 million unique TCR beta sequences from 150 million to 200 million T cells. An early release that covered approximately 600 HLA-typed donors contained approximately 300 gigabases of sequencing data and some 87 million unique TCR sequences. Of the 300 to 400 genotyped donors, 65% to 90% fell in the genetic ancestry cluster associated with self-reported Caucasian donors. The study aimed to test whether cataloging public T cell receptors could reveal signatures of past pathogen exposure. The study used immunosequencing to profile the T cell repertoires of some 600 subjects and linked those repertoires to cytomegalovirus serostatus. Besides the first cohort of about 730 subjects, a separate validation cohort made up of 120 different subjects was used. To predict cytomegalovirus infection status, the study brought together high-throughput TCR immunosequencing, statistical association of individual TCRs with disease status, and machine learning. A later analysis re-examined previously published TCR beta repertoires from about 700 donors and added high-resolution HLA genotyping to investigate patterns of TCR occurrence. Rather than drawing on any new phenotypic data, the later analysis identified candidate immune exposures from TCR beta sequences and the way those sequences occurred across donors. In an earlier analysis of several hundred of the donors, high-throughput TCR beta sequencing was used to judge whether each TCR beta V gene segment behaved as functional or pseudogenic. Donor age, sex, ethnicity and CMV serostatus were collected together with the repertoire data. A later genetic analysis used genome-wide SNP genotypes for about 60% of the roughly 700 donors, treating that subset as a discovery cohort. All discovery cohort repertoires had been generated on a single sequencing platform. Both class I and class II loci were covered by HLA typing, at four-digit resolution. Typing coverage varied by locus: about 620-640 donors for A, B, C, DRB1 and DQB1; some 520 for DQA1; nearly 610 for DPA1; fewer than 480 for DPB1. Several DR-DQ haplotypes were treated as single units for association and clustering because of strong linkage in the cohort. Among about 360 genotyped donors of the cohort, an average of approximately 250,000 unique TCR beta nucleotide sequences were sequenced per donor, roughly 20% of them non-productive.

In total, roughly 710 healthy bone marrow donors made up the cohort. All cohort members were sampled while nominally healthy, although unrecorded immune exposures were likely present. The donor was CMV seropositive and was included in the group of some 290 seropositive cohort members. Every donor gave a peripheral blood sample, and the peripheral blood mononuclear cells from that sample were used for TCR beta sequencing. Genomic DNA was extracted from the blood cell samples with the Qiagen DNeasy Blood Extraction Kit. Library prep was done by the immunoSEQ multiplex PCR assay. The multiplex PCR relied on a mix of 60 forward primers for TCR Vbeta segments and 13 reverse primers for TCR Jbeta segments. The CDR3 region of rearranged TCR beta genes was amplified from genomic DNA by a multiplex PCR assay. The amplified TCR beta libraries were sequenced on the Illumina HiSeq System as 87-base-pair reads. In the original analysis: Across the 500 to 700 repertoires, a later analysis counted some 81 million unique TCR beta chains, 9.5 million to 13 million of which were shared by at least two donors. A nearest-neighbor algorithm error-corrected the raw reads and collapsed the reads into unique sequences, merging closely related sequences to remove PCR and sequencing errors. V, D and J gene segments were assigned by aligning CDR3 sequences to IMGT reference sequences. Each retained sequence needed at least a six-nucleotide match to both a V gene segment and a J gene segment. A rearrangement counted as productive if the CDR3 had no stop codons and remained in frame with V and J, and every other rearrangement counted as non-productive. CDR3 was defined according to IMGT convention as the region running from the second conserved V-encoded cysteine to the conserved J-encoded phenylalanine. The earlier analysis of a few hundred of the donors excluded sequences that lacked an unambiguous match to a single V gene segment. In an earlier analysis of roughly 500 of the donors, V segments were called functional above 56.7% productive rearrangements and were called segregating when the between-donor standard deviation exceeded 5%. A statistical classification framework was developed to diagnose cytomegalovirus status using the catalog of TCR beta chain sequences. V and J gene assignment, in a later analysis, came from comparing TCR nucleotide sequences with IMGT/GENE-DB human TR gene sequences. Using the TCRdist pipeline, a later analysis assigned CDR3 sequences along with most-parsimonious VDJ recombination scenarios. A later analysis defined each TCR beta chain by its CDR3 amino acid sequence plus V-gene family, and excluded reads lacking a unique V-gene family. A later analysis removed several hundred highly shared, low-generation-probability nucleotide sequences to deal with suspected cross-contamination and a sequencing artifact. In a later analysis, a clonal expansion index for each public chain was calculated from normalized within-repertoire ranks of inferred template counts. Generation probabilities in a later analysis came from a VDJ recombination model fitted to out-of-frame rearrangements, and those results were checked against IGoR. In a later analysis, hypergeometric tests were used to score TCR-TCR, TCR-HLA and TCR-CMV co-occurrence, with a repertoire-size bias correction applied to TCR pairs. A later analysis estimated false discovery rates by permuting HLA or CMV assignments 20 times. A later analysis grouped co-occurring TCRs with DBSCAN, adding TCRdist sequence similarity when clustering within HLA-allele-positive subsets. For co-occurrence clustering, repertoires with fewer than 30,000 or more than 120,000 public chains were excluded, along with about five repertoires with anomalous nucleotide sharing. Here the immuneACCESS table is served through TCRdb, limited to in-frame sequences with V and J called. Missing clones are a known gap in these copies; in checked studies unresolved V genes cover under half, and the rest lacks a known reason. V, J and clone size are taken as reported in that table, and D and trimming were inferred from the DNA itself. This sample has 95,000 to 150,000 clones in its table, and around 72% of those were observed once. The leading ten clones occupy approximately 8.2% of the sample.

The germline V gene provides CDR1 LGHNA and CDR2 YSLEER. At the junction V is shortened by 0 bases and J by 1 base, with 6 bases in between. Reading from cysteine to phenylalanine, the CDR3 counts 14 amino acids. Here the CDR3 DNA is all that survives: 42 bases in frame from base 1. What the study reported, not specific to this receptor: A cluster of highly shared sequence variants was judged likely to represent a technical artifact of the sequencing pipeline. A further reported finding was that TCR beta sequences accurately predicted the HLA-A and HLA-B alleles for most subjects in the first cohort. While some public TCRs were present in many individuals, most TCR sequences turned up only very rarely across donors. Cytomegalovirus status was reported to be diagnosed by the classifier with high specificity and sensitivity in both the original and validation cohorts. It was suggested by the authors that the approach could potentially be generalized to other disease states and immunological phenotypes. In a later analysis, several top co-occurrence clusters were reported to appear linked to parvovirus B19, influenza, CMV and Epstein-Barr virus. In vitro tests confirmed that a few of the cytomegalovirus-associated TCR beta chains recognize cytomegalovirus antigens. The presence/absence analyses assumed that sequencing depth was roughly uniform across donors, and that assumption may not be true. Some IMGT-functional V segments, including TRBV6-2 and TRBV6-3, could not be told apart with the 87-base-pair reads, so those segments were excluded. The study gave a list of 150 to 200 TCR beta chains associated with cytomegalovirus. Linkage disequilibrium might explain the correlated functional status among segregating V segments, but an unknown experimental factor could not be ruled out. The earlier analysis of around 600 of the donors excluded roughly 16 rarely observed V segments, including chromosome 9 orphons, because counts were too low. The cohort was sequenced for TCR beta chains only, and without alpha or paired-chain data the features that could be detected were limited. Strong co-occurrence of HLA alleles, especially DR and DQ, made assigning TCR associations to individual alleles difficult. Because some donors lacked HLA typing at each locus, the association tests relied only on the typed subset. CMV serostatus was the only immune exposure information available for the cohort. In a later analysis, the rate of TCR association differed among HLA loci, with DRB1 alleles having the most associated TCRs and HLA-C alleles having the fewest. According to a later genetic analysis, donors in an Asian-associated ancestry cluster had fewer N-insertions in productive TCRs than the roughly 700-donor mean. Specific HLA alleles were associated with 18,000 or so TCR beta sequences at a false discovery rate of 0.05 in a later analysis. In a later analysis, most CMV-associated TCR beta chains were found to appear HLA-restricted, with HLA associations seemingly driven largely by CMV exposure. V-gene and J-gene trimming of TCR beta chains was associated with a missense DCLRE1C variant in a later genetic analysis, and the association was replicated in an independent cohort. In a later analysis, HLA-associated TCR beta chains showed more clonal expansion and lower generation probabilities than non-associated chains that were equally common. In an earlier analysis of fewer than 700 of the donors, most TCR beta V segments appeared in productive rearrangements about 87% or about 30% of the time, broadly matching IMGT annotations.

As regards this clone: No cognate antigen has been identified for it. Per-nucleotide qualities are absent, and no much larger clonotype sits a single base away.

Sequencing was performed on PBMCs. The sequence was obtained from a middle-aged woman in good health and CMV-seropositive. This sequence uses TRBV4-3 and TRBJ2-5; the D gene is perhaps TRBD2, on 5 matching bases. The nucleotide sequence is TGCGCCAGCAGCCAAGATACTAGCCAAGAGACCCAGTACTTC. Its coded protein is CASSQDTSQETQYF.